This T cell receptor beta chain was profiled in a study of blood T cell repertoires in COVID-19. Germline lookup yields CDR1 SNHLY and CDR2 FYNNEI. This CDR3 has 14 residues. Trimming removed 7 bases from V and 4 bases from J; junction bases left unmatched: 6. Clones were read by immunoSEQ multiplex PCR, and TCRdb kept only the in-frame ones, dropping some. The sample includes 470,000 or so clones, 70% to 90% seen only once; the top ten take approximately 2%. V gene TRBV2 combines with J gene TRBJ2-7; 11 bases line up with TRBD2. The origin of this receptor is a woman under 30 with acute COVID-19. The sequencing input was PBMCs or T cells enriched from blood (not recorded which). In nucleotides, the CDR3 is TGTGCCAGCAATCCACTAGCGGGAGCATACGAGCAGTACTTC. Translation gives CASNPLAGAYEQYF.